The clone carrying this TCR beta chain was counted between two and nine times. Its antigen is unidentified. These data come from a study of response to subunit inactivated influenza vaccine. The study, taken as a whole, reports: A suggestion made by the authors is that each seasonal influenza vaccination recruits few new T cells.

Trimming removed 1 base at V and 5 bases at J, with 6 bases between. Germline CDR1 MNHEY, CDR2 SMNVEV (reference sequence). The CDR3 is made up of 13 amino acids. MiXCR, applied by TCRdb to the RT-PCR reads, yields one record per CDR3 protein. The table includes about 700,000 distinct CDR3 sequences, around 16% detected once. J is TRBJ2-4 and V is TRBV27, with a possible D match to TRBD2 (5 bases). This TCR derives from a man in his fifties or sixties who received an inactivated influenza vaccine. Sequencing used PBMCs from blood, obtained 11 to 12 days after vaccination. The CDR3 nucleotides read TGTGCCAGCAGTTTATACGGGGAAAACATTCAGTACTTC. This encodes CASSLYGENIQYF.